This TCR beta chain was sequenced during a study of graft-versus-host responses after intestinal transplantation. Study details: The study gave all recipients anti-thymocyte globulin induction, then tacrolimus and steroids for 2 to 3 years.

As regards this clone: Its antigen is not known. The sample carries other DNA sequences with the same CDR3.

V lost 0 bases and J lost 6; bases outside the gene matches: 2. The CDR3 spans 13 residues. In germline, CDR1 is SGHRS, CDR2 YFSETQ. General study points: Some patients had graft-donor T cell macrochimerism, and their allografts showed high graft-versus-host to host-versus-graft clonal ratios. Peak levels of circulating GvH clones tracked with early post-transplant HvG declines.

The table came from immunoSEQ multiplex PCR; TCRdb's copy has only in-frame clones and leaves some out. The data hold tens of thousands of clones, with around nine tenths observed a single time. The V and J genes are TRBV5-1 and TRBJ2-7; 8 bases are shared with TRBD2. The TCR originated in a human patient who received an intestinal transplant, so some T cells may come from the graft donor. Sequences were derived from PBMCs, sampled about 120 days after intestinal transplantation. The CDR3 DNA reads as TGCGCCAGCAGCTTGGGCAGCGGGAGCGAGCAGTACTTC. Translation: CASSLGSGSEQYF.